These 17 T cell receptor beta chains were all obtained from the same sample, sequenced in a study of T cell repertoires in cytomegalovirus infection (dated by TCRdb to between 2017 and 2020). The sequencer listed for this sample is Illumina HiSeq 1500. TCRdb ran its own pipeline on the public reads, namely fastp trimming at Q25 and MiXCR clone calling, and kept in-frame beta chains. Each entry merges the rows of one CDR3 protein and shows their most common DNA and genes. In all, the sample holds 200,000 to 250,000 distinct CDR3 sequences, and around 6.6% of those were seen once. The top ten hold 5.5% to 6.5% of the sample. Sequencing was done on a sample of PBMCs. The receptors shown here come from a human donor in good health (CMV status not recorded). Some clones in this sample may be carry-over from other donors' samples.

This clonotype has ten or more counts. The CDR3 reads CASTQGDSTSSYEQYF. CDR3 bases: TGTGCCAGCACCCAAGGGGACAGCACGAGCTCCTACGAGCAGTACTTC. The rearrangement uses TRBV6-2 or TRBV6-3 and TRBJ2-7; 7 nucleotides agree with TRBD1. CDR1 and CDR2 from the germline V gene are MNHEY and SVGEGT. With 7 bases clipped from V and 0 bases from J, the junction kept 12 bases outside the gene matches. The CDR3 loop spans 16 amino acids.

This clonotype was observed at least ten times. The rearrangement links TRBV7-2 to TRBJ2-1, with 15 bases matching TRBD2. The germline V gene encodes CDR1 SGHTA and CDR2 FQGNSA. This CDR3 contains 21 residues. The V and J ends lost 4 bases and 0 bases, in that order; junction bases with no gene match: 13. Here the CDR3 reads CASSYPNAGTSGGSSYNEQFF. Written as DNA, the CDR3 is TGTGCCAGCAGCTACCCGAACGCCGGGACTAGCGGGGGGAGCTCCTACAATGAGCAGTTCTTC.

This clonotype was detected many times. The genes are TRBV28 and TRBJ1-5; 9 nucleotides agree with TRBD1. V dropped 8 bases and J dropped 2; count of bases not matched to a gene: 7. In germline, CDR1 is MDHEN, CDR2 SYDVKM. This CDR3 comprises 15 residues. The CDR3 sequence: CASERRTGGNQPQHF. DNA for the CDR3: TGTGCCAGCGAACGCCGGACAGGGGGCAATCAGCCCCAGCATTTT.

This clonotype was seen many times. This sequence joins TRBV29-1 and TRBJ2-2; tentatively, D is TRBD1 (5 bases). The germline gives CDR1 SQVTM, CDR2 ANQGSEA. Trimming removed 7 bases from V and 5 bases from J, with 14 bases in between. The CDR3 consists of 13 residues. The CDR3 DNA reads as TGCAGCGGGGGTACAGGACATACCGGGGAGCTGTTTTTT. It translates to CSGGTGHTGELFF.

This clonotype was seen many times. The gene calls are TRBV12-3 or TRBV12-4 and TRBJ2-2; the D is unclear. The ends were cut back, 1 base at V and 7 bases at J, with 10 bases in the middle. The CDR3 consists of 14 residues. CDR3 in amino acids: CASSLGAVGGELFF. Written as DNA, the CDR3 is TGTGCCAGCAGTTTAGGGGCCGTCGGCGGGGAGCTGTTTTTT.

The chain employs TRBV12-3 or TRBV12-4 and TRBJ1-5, with TRBD1 matching over 8 bases. V lost 5 bases to trimming and J lost 6 bases; unmatched junction nucleotides: 9. The CDR3 is 15 amino acids. The CDR3: CASSDGQGSGQPQHF. CDR3 nucleotides: TGTGCCAGCAGTGACGGACAGGGCTCCGGTCAGCCCCAGCATTTT.

This clonotype was seen at least ten times. The chain is built from TRBV4-1 and TRBJ1-1; the match to TRBD1 covers 7 bases. Trimming cost V 4 bases and J 5 bases; bases outside gene matches: 10. The V gene's germline CDR1 is MGHRA and CDR2 YSYEKL. There are 15 residues in the CDR3. The DNA of the CDR3 is TGCGCCAGCAGCCGCGTCGATTCAGGGGGGACTGAAGCTTTCTTT. It specifies CASSRVDSGGTEAFF.

This clonotype occurred many times. The chain is built from TRBV12-3 or TRBV12-4 and TRBJ2-1, with TRBD2 matching 14 bases. This CDR3 contains 17 residues. Trimming took 5 bases from V and 2 from J; bases not matched to a gene: 5. The CDR3 DNA is TGTGCCAGCAGTGGACTAGCGGGGGGCCTCGCCTACAATGAGCAGTTCTTC. It codes for CASSGLAGGLAYNEQFF.

This clonotype was seen only a few times. The chain combines TRBV20-1 with TRBJ1-1; 7 nucleotides agree with TRBD1. V lost 0 bases and J lost 1; bases outside the gene matches: 2. The length of the CDR3 is 14 residues. Per germline, CDR1 DFQATT and CDR2 SNEGSKA (reference sequence). Here the CDR3 DNA reads TGCAGTGCTAGAGATAACAGGGGGAACACTGAAGCTTTCTTT. It yields the protein CSARDNRGNTEAFF.

This rearrangement joins TRBV2 to TRBJ1-2; the D is unclear. V lost 6 bases and J 7 bases, leaving 24 bases between the germline ends. CDR3 length equals 16 residues. Germline V CDR1 and CDR2: SNHLY, FYNNEI. DNA for the CDR3: TGTGCCAGCAGGACTTTATCCGCGGTGATGCCCGCTGGCTACACCTTC. Protein sequence: CASRTLSAVMPAGYTF. Using reference TRBV2 and TRBJ1-2 for the parts outside the CDR3, the full variable domain is EPEVTQTPSHQVTQMGQEVILRCVPISNHLYFYWYRQILGQKVEFLVSFYNNEISEKSEIFDDQFSVERPDGSNFTLKIRSTKLEDSAMYFCASRTLSAVMPAGYTFGSGTRLTVV.

This clonotype was seen at least ten times. The chain uses TRBV29-1 and TRBJ2-3; 9 bases are shared with TRBD2. This CDR3 spans 16 amino acids. V lost 0 bases and J lost 8; bases outside the gene matches: 12. The germline CDR1 and CDR2 sequences are SQVTM and ANQGSEA. In DNA form, the CDR3 reads TGCAGCGTTGAAGATACGGTGGGGCTAGCGGGATTTACGCAGTATTTT. It encodes CSVEDTVGLAGFTQYF.

This clonotype has at least ten counts. V gene TRBV20-1 combines with J gene TRBJ2-4, with D uncertain. Looked up from germline, CDR1 is DFQATT and CDR2 is SNEGSKA (reference sequence). The CDR3 is 14 amino acids. The V and J ends lost 7 bases and 5 bases respectively, with 18 bases between them. Here the CDR3 DNA reads TGCAGTGTCCCAAAACGGACCGGAGAAAACATTCAGTACTTC. Translating it yields CSVPKRTGENIQYF.

Ten or more counts support this clonotype. This chain uses TRBV4-2 with TRBJ2-1, with D perhaps given as TRBD1 or TRBD2 (7 bases each). Per the germline V gene, CDR1 is LGHNA and CDR2 is YNFKEQ. V lost 1 base and J lost 5, with 12 bases in between. The CDR3 runs 15 residues. This CDR3 is CASSQGSGGDNEQFF. Here the CDR3 DNA reads TGTGCCAGCAGCCAAGGATCAGGGGGGGACAATGAGCAGTTCTTC.

This clonotype came up many times. The gene calls are TRBV7-2 and TRBJ2-7, with 7 positions matching TRBD1. There are 16 residues in the CDR3. Unmatched junction bases numbered 6, after V lost 0 bases and J lost 1 base. Germline V gene data show CDR1 as SGHTA and CDR2 as FQGNSA. CDR3 residues: CASSLAAGGGSYEQYF. Here the CDR3 DNA reads TGTGCCAGCAGCTTAGCTGCAGGGGGTGGGTCCTACGAGCAGTACTTC.

This clonotype was seen ten or more times. J is TRBJ1-4 and V is TRBV5-1; TRBD1 agrees at 7 bases. From germline, CDR1 is SGHRS and CDR2 YFSETQ. Losses at the gene ends were 0 bases for V and 6 bases for J; bases not matched to a gene: 8. The CDR3 runs 16 residues. The chain's CDR3 is CASSLEKGANDEKLFF. The CDR3 DNA is TGCGCCAGCAGCTTGGAGAAGGGGGCAAACGATGAAAAACTGTTTTTT.

The V call is TRBV3-1, the J call TRBJ1-4; D is undetermined. V shed 11 bases and J shed 8 bases, with 12 bases lying between them. Germline V gene data show CDR1 as LGHDT and CDR2 as YNNKEL (reference sequence). The CDR3 extends over 11 amino acids. The CDR3 is CACGSGEKLFF. The CDR3 DNA is TGTGCCTGCGGATCGGGGGAAAAACTGTTTTTT.

This clonotype was observed at least ten times. The J gene is TRBJ1-4, the V gene TRBV2; D not resolved. The CDR3 contains 12 residues. CDR1 and CDR2 from the germline V gene are SNHLY and FYNNEI. Trimming stripped 5 bases from V and 8 bases from J, with 9 bases between. CDR3 DNA sequence: TGTGCCAGCAGTAGTCGGAAGGAAAAACTGTTTTTT. As protein: CASSSRKEKLFF.